This T cell receptor beta chain came from a study of CD8+CD57+ T cells in acquired aplastic anemia. The CDR3 length is 11 residues. The germline CDR1 and CDR2 sequences are SGHTA and FQGTGA. Trimming pared 3 bases from V and 12 bases from J, leaving 11 bases between. Genomic DNA templated the TCR beta VDJ and CDR3 profiling. In TCRdb, the reads were re-called with MiXCR into one record per CDR3 protein. Of about 420,000 distinct CDR3 sequences in the sample, just under 70% were seen once. The receptor comes from a human donor in good health, serving as a control. Sequencing input: sorted CD4+, CD8+, or CD8+CD57+ T cells (not recorded which) from PBMCs. The chain links TRBV7-3 to TRBJ1-1, with no clear D. CDR3 region: CASSFSVFPFF. CDR3 bases: TGTGCCAGCAGCTTTTCTGTCTTCCCTTTCTTT.